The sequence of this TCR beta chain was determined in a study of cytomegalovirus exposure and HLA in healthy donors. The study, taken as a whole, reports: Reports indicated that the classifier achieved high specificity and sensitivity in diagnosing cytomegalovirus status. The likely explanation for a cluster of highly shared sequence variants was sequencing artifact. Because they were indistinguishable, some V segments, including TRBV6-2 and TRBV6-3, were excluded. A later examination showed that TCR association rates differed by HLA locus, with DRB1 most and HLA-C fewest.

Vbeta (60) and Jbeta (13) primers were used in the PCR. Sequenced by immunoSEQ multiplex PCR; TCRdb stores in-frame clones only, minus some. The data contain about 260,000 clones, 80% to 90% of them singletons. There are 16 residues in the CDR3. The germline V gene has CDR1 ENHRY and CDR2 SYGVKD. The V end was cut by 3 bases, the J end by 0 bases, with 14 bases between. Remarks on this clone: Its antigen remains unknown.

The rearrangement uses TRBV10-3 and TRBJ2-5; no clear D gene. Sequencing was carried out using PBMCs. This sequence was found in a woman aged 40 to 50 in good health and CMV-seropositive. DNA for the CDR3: TGTGCCATCAGTGACCCTCTTTTCGAGTACCAAGAGACCCAGTACTTC. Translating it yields CAISDPLFEYQETQYF.